A selection of T cell receptor beta chains follows, all from one sample in a study of response to subunit inactivated influenza vaccine. Each CDR3 protein gets one entry after TCRdb re-called the RT-PCR reads with MiXCR. The sample records fewer than 550,000 distinct CDR3 sequences, about 25% being singletons. Sequences were derived from CD4+ T cells sorted from PBMCs, sampled 5 days after vaccination. These receptor sequences come from a man in his fifties or sixties who received an inactivated influenza vaccine. The conserved cysteine and the conserved F or W are not part of the CDR3 here. The order of the fields is V gene, CDR3 protein.

>TRBV7-2
ASSLSLDTDTQY
>TRBV20-1
SARVDTSNQPQH
>TRBV3-1
ASSQGTTGQTQY
>TRBV6-1
ASRIGPTGVGYT
>TRBV5-1
ASSQTSGTYNEQF
>TRBV12-3/TRBV12-4
ASSFNRPGTVYSPLH
>TRBV7-9
ASTQAEAYGYT
>TRBV3-1
ASSQTDSLMVKLF
>TRBV21-1
ASSNLAGTSGYEQY
>TRBV6-5
ASSYSTRGGELF
>TRBV2
ASPGTHQETQY
>TRBV9
ASSVSATDTEAF
>TRBV5-1
ASSLGQGPNYGYT
>TRBV20-1
SARVQPYEQY
>TRBV25-1
ASSGTGFEQY
>TRBV12-3/TRBV12-4
ASNRQLISGNTIY
>TRBV11-2
ASSLKSRRGGNTDTQY
>TRBV7-2
ASSFSRDGEQF
>TRBV4-3
ASSQLGTSGGGQTQF
>TRBV20-1
SASGLVPSPQY
>TRBV29-1
SAQDTDPGQPQH
>TRBV5-1
ASSLAERPTDEQY
>TRBV7-2
ASSPLPRDRGTDTQY
>TRBV20-1
SAEGGEGTPETQY
>TRBV29-1
SVERRAQETQY
>TRBV12-3/TRBV12-4
ASSLARQGASPLH
>TRBV5-1
ASSLTGVNYNEQF
>TRBV28
ASSPGTGGSNQPQH
>TRBV24-1
ATSDFRGSQETQY
>TRBV4-2
ASSQPSQGSYEQY
>TRBV18
ASSWELTDTQY
>TRBV20-1
SARQGGGQPQH
>TRBV29-1
SVGQGNYEQY
>TRBV5-1
ASSLTSGGPSSYNEQF
>TRBV20-1
SARPREDTIY
>TRBV11-2
ASSYFIGQGNYGYT
>TRBV20-1
SARDQGGYNEQF
>TRBV5-1
ASSLTVSAYNEQF